This TCR beta chain was captured in a study of T cells in Graves' hyperthyroidism and ophthalmopathy. The study, taken as a whole, reports: Peripheral blood also featured most of the thyroid clonotypes expanded above 0.001.

On this clonotype: No antigen is known for it. The germline gene is not matched at one end of the junction; a read error may be the cause.

TCR beta CDR3 region amplification was performed from RNA transcripts. TCR CDR3 regions were first amplified by RT-PCR with HTBI primers. TCRdb fed the multiplex PCR reads into MiXCR, producing one record per CDR3 protein. The sample holds over 250,000 distinct CDR3 sequences; roughly 20% are singletons and the top ten take 50% to 75%. Researchers barred patients who had uncontrolled infection, other autoimmune disease, pregnancy or lactation. Cells are PBMCs isolated from roughly 9.2 ml of fresh blood. The source of this sequence is a man aged 30-40 years with Graves' ophthalmopathy. The sequenced sample consisted of blood.

DNA of the CDR3: TGTGTCAGCAGTTTAGAGTCCCTAAGGACACCCCTCCACTTT. The encoded protein is CVSSLESLRTPLHF. The rearrangement links TRBV28 to TRBJ1-6; no clear D gene. The CDR3 sequence is 14 residues long. CDR1 and CDR2 (germline): MDHEN, SYDVKM.